Listed here is a single T cell receptor beta chain. Its antigen is not identified. The patients chosen for sequencing had shown expansion of CD8+CD57+ cells (detected by flow cytometry). The template used for profiling TCR beta VDJ and CDR3 was genomic DNA. One entry per CDR3 protein, called by TCRdb with MiXCR from the reads. Counted here are about 250,000 distinct CDR3 sequences, around 45% occurring once; the ten biggest clones make up about 7.8%. Trimming removed 6 bases from V and 11 bases from J, with 10 bases in between. Germline V gene sequence: CDR1 LNHDA, CDR2 SQIVND (reference sequence). The CDR3 has 10 amino acids. These data come from a study of CD8+CD57+ T cells in acquired aplastic anemia. Study in general: The study obtained an average of 3.2 ug of DNA from sorted CD4+ and CD8+ cells.

Notes on the study in general: CD8+ Simpson's diversity in patients was not significantly different from that in controls. The study identified almost 30 CD8+ CDR3 sequences shared by patients and controls.

This clonotype originated in a human donor with aplastic anemia. Sequences were obtained from sorted CD4+, CD8+, or CD8+CD57+ T cells (not recorded which) from PBMCs. V is TRBV19 and J is TRBJ1-1; D unclear. DNA of the CDR3: TGTGCCAGTAGCGGGGATCGGGCTTTCTTT. As protein: CASSGDRAFF.